This TCR beta chain originates from a study of blood T cell repertoires in COVID-19. Study at large: The study drew acute and convalescent COVID-19 samples from the United States, Italy and Spain.

Exposed participants encountered a COVID-19 case during the 2 weeks preceding study entry. V was shortened by 3 bases and J by 9 bases, with 14 bases between the two germline ends. Germline values: CDR1 MNHEY, CDR2 SVGAGI. This CDR3 spans 13 amino acids. Clones were sequenced by immunoSEQ multiplex PCR, and TCRdb holds only the in-frame ones, with some missing. The table has 150,000 to 200,000 clones, 84% seen once. This chain links TRBV6-5 with TRBJ1-2; D perhaps matches TRBD1 (6 bases). This sequence was found in a woman aged 25 to 39 who had been exposed to COVID-19. The sample consisted of PBMCs or T cells enriched from blood (not recorded which). The CDR3 here is CASSYMGALRYTF. CDR3 DNA sequence: TGTGCCAGCAGTTATATGGGGGCGTTACGCTACACCTTC.